This TCR beta chain was sequenced during a study of T cells in pancreatic ductal adenocarcinoma. The selected patients with pancreatic ductal adenocarcinoma had surgery but no neoadjuvant therapy. Germline lookup yields CDR1 MDHEN and CDR2 SYDVKM. V was trimmed by 6 bases and J by 0 bases, leaving 15 bases between them. The CDR3 extends over 15 amino acids. Clones were sequenced by immunoSEQ multiplex PCR, and TCRdb holds only the in-frame ones, with some missing. The data hold around 94,000 clones, with roughly 96% observed a single time. The sequence came from a human donor with pancreatic ductal adenocarcinoma. This chain uses TRBV28 with TRBJ2-7; possibly TRBD2 for D (5 bases). Sequencing was done on a sample of PBMCs. The CDR3 sequence: CASSTQSGASYEQYF. CDR3 nucleotide sequence: TGTGCCAGCAGCACCCAGAGCGGTGCCTCCTACGAGCAGTACTTC.